Here is one T cell receptor beta chain with its context. Its antigen is undetermined. The CDR3 consists of 15 residues. Germline lookup yields CDR1 MNHNY and CDR2 SVGAGI (reference sequence). Between the trimmed V and J ends, which lost 2 bases and 3 bases, there was a span of 11 bases. Each CDR3 protein is one row after TCRdb ran MiXCR on the reads. The profile covers about 920,000 distinct CDR3 sequences, with around a third appearing a single time and about 14% taken by the ten largest. The source of the sample is a study of T cell repertoires in cytomegalovirus infection. This chain links TRBV6-6 with TRBJ2-1; tentatively, D is TRBD2 (7 bases). This specimen was cultured CD8+ T cells from PBMCs, taken from culture after CMV antigen stimulation. The sequence was collected from a human donor in good health (CMV status not recorded). Some clones in this sample may be carry-over from other donors' samples. Written as DNA, the CDR3 is TGTGCCAGCAGTTACACGAGGGGGGGCTACAATGAGCAGTTCTTC. This translates into CASSYTRGGYNEQFF.